The TCR beta chain described here comes from a study of T-cell memory formation after mild COVID-19. TCRdb recomputed calls from the 5' RACE reads with MiXCR, one row per CDR3 protein. In the table there are a few hundred thousand distinct CDR3 sequences, approximately 22% of which are singletons. The table lists this clonotype with a few counts. Material for sequencing was PBMCs or a T cell subset sorted from them (not recorded which). This clonotype originated in a man between 18 and 29 years old who had mild COVID-19 (a few samples of this study predate the infection). Cell type and time point are not known.

CDR3 loop: CASSLAAQRMNHEQFF. CDR3 nucleotides: TGTGCCAGCAGCTTAGCGGCCCAGCGTATGAACCATGAGCAGTTCTTC. The V gene is TRBV11-1, the J gene TRBJ2-1; no firm D call. Germline V CDR1 and CDR2: SGHAT, FQDESV (reference sequence). This CDR3 contains 16 residues. Between the trimmed V and J ends, which lost 0 bases and 8 bases, there was a span of 17 bases. The entire variable domain, with the rest obtained from reference TRBV11-1 and TRBJ2-1, is as follows: EAEVAQSPRYKITEKSQAVAFWCDPISGHATLYWYRQILGQGPELLVQFQDESVVDDSQLPKDRFSAERLKGVDSTLKIQPAELGDSAMYLCASSLAAQRMNHEQFFGPGTRLTVL.